This passage covers 31 T cell receptor beta chains from one sample sequenced in a study of blood T cell repertoires in COVID-19. Sequencing was performed with immunoSEQ multiplex PCR; in TCRdb, only in-frame clones are kept and a portion is missing. The table shows around 250,000 clones, with almost 85% occurring only once. What was sequenced was peripheral blood. Source of these receptors: a man aged 50-59 years with active or convalescent COVID-19.

The CDR3 loop reads CASSPPRYADTGELFF. The CDR3 DNA is TGTGCCAGCTCACCCCCTCGGTACGCCGACACCGGGGAGCTGTTTTTT. V is TRBV18 and J is TRBJ2-2; D remains unclear. Per germline, CDR1 KGHSH and CDR2 LQKENI. The CDR3 is 16 amino acids. Trimming left V 3 bases short and J 3 bases short, with 14 bases between.

J is TRBJ1-1 and V is TRBV27; D not resolved. Trimming stripped 0 bases from V and 1 base from J, with 9 bases between. In germline, CDR1 is MNHEY, CDR2 SMNVEV (reference sequence). The CDR3 contains 15 residues. In DNA, the CDR3 is TGTGCCAGCAGTTTATCGGGCTCAGGGAACACTGAAGCTTTCTTT. Amino acid sequence: CASSLSGSGNTEAFF.

The chain employs TRBV7-2 and TRBJ1-1; D not resolved. The CDR3 spans 13 residues. Per the germline V gene, CDR1 is SGHTA and CDR2 is FQGNSA. The V end was cut by 1 base, the J end by 3 bases, with 6 bases between. The CDR3 coding sequence is TGTGCCAGCAGCTTAGAATCCGACACTGAAGCTTTCTTT. Its translation: CASSLESDTEAFF. The variable domain in full, with the rest retrieved from reference TRBV7-2 and TRBJ1-1, is GAGVSQSPSNKVTEKGKDVELRCDPISGHTALYWYRQSLGQGLEFLIYFQGNSAPDKSGLPSDRFSAERTGGSVSTLTIQRTQQEDSAVYLCASSLESDTEAFFGQGTRLTVV.

This clone was counted a few times. The rearrangement uses TRBV10-3 and TRBJ1-2; no reliable D call. V lost 2 bases, J lost 8 bases, and 9 bases lay in between. This CDR3 spans 12 amino acids. CDR1 and CDR2 (germline): ENHRY, SYGVKD. The DNA of the CDR3 is TGTGCCATCAGTGAGCGGAGTTCCGGCTACACCTTC. The encoded protein is CAISERSSGYTF.

The chain couples TRBV18 to TRBJ2-7, with 7 bases lining up with TRBD2. The CDR3 runs to 14 residues. The V gene end was trimmed by 3 bases and the J gene end by 7 bases; junction bases not matched to a gene: 9. Germline-derived CDR1 and CDR2 are KGHSH and LQKENI. CDR3 DNA sequence: TGTGCCAGCTCACCCACCCTAGCGGAACAAGAGCAGTACTTC. Amino acid sequence: CASSPTLAEQEQYF. Full variable domain (outside the CDR3, taken from reference TRBV18 and TRBJ2-7): NAGVMQNPRHLVRRRGQEARLRCSPMKGHSHVYWYRQLPEEGLKFMVYLQKENIIDESGMPKERFSAEFPKEGPSILRIQQVVRGDSAAYFCASSPTLAEQEQYFGPGTRLTVT.

The chain uses TRBV4-3 and TRBJ2-2; 7 nucleotides agree with TRBD1. The trim removed 3 bases at V and 4 bases at J, leaving 8 bases unmatched. This CDR3 is built from 16 residues. Looked up from germline, CDR1 is LGHNA and CDR2 is YSLEER. CDR3 loop: CASSQDNRGSTGELFF. The CDR3 DNA is TGCGCCAGCAGCCAGGACAACAGGGGAAGCACCGGGGAGCTGTTTTTT.

The rearrangement joins TRBV6-1 to TRBJ2-1, with a possible D match to TRBD1 (7 bases). Between the trimmed V and J ends, which lost 3 bases and 5 bases, there was a span of 14 bases. This CDR3 is 15 amino acids long. Germline-derived CDR1 and CDR2 are MNHNS and SASEGT. For the CDR3, the DNA is TGTGCCAGCAGTGACCCAGGGGGAGGAAACAATGAGCAGTTCTTC. Translated: CASSDPGGGNNEQFF.

This chain links TRBV7-3 with TRBJ2-3, with D possibly being TRBD2 (5 bases). This CDR3 comprises 14 residues. Trimming took 4 bases from V and 6 from J, leaving 14 bases between them. The germline CDR1 and CDR2 sequences are SGHTA and FQGTGA. The CDR3 loop reads CASSSGVPGDTQYF. The CDR3 region has the DNA TGTGCCAGCAGCTCCGGGGTACCGGGCGATACGCAGTATTTT. Complete variable domain (other parts from reference TRBV7-3 and TRBJ2-3): GAGVSQTPSNKVTEKGKYVELRCDPISGHTALYWYRQSLGQGPEFLIYFQGTGAADDSGLPNDRFFAVRPEGSVSTLKIQRTERGDSAVYLCASSSGVPGDTQYFGPGTRLTVL.

The rearrangement uses TRBV29-1 and TRBJ1-3; tentative D call: TRBD1 (6 bases). Germline V gene sequence: CDR1 SQVTM, CDR2 ANQGSEA. The V gene lost 0 bases and the J gene lost 4 bases, with 16 bases spanning the gap. This CDR3 has 16 amino acids. DNA for the CDR3: TGCAGCGTTGAAGATTTCAGGGGATCTGAAGGAAACACCATATATTTT. Translated, it gives CSVEDFRGSEGNTIYF. Full variable domain (missing parts from reference TRBV29-1 and TRBJ1-3): SAVISQKPSRDICQRGTSLTIQCQVDSQVTMMFWYRQQPGQSLTLIATANQGSEATYESGFVIDKFPISRPNLTFSTLTVSNMSPEDSSIYLCSVEDFRGSEGNTIYFGEGSWLTVV.

Concerning this clone: Other DNA sequences in this sample translate to the same CDR3. The rearrangement uses TRBV7-8 and TRBJ2-5; no reliable D call. Per the germline V gene, CDR1 is SGHVS and CDR2 is FQNEAQ. Trimming took 3 bases from V and 5 from J, leaving 4 bases between them. The CDR3 extends over 11 amino acids. CDR3 coding DNA: TGTGCCAGCAGCTTCGGGGAGACCCAGTACTTC. This translates into CASSFGETQYF.

This chain links TRBV6-5 with TRBJ1-5; the match to TRBD1 covers 9 bases. The CDR3 is 14 amino acids. V was clipped by 6 bases and J by 4 bases; unmatched bases: 4. From germline, CDR1 is MNHEY and CDR2 SVGAGI. CDR3 nucleotides: TGTGCCAGCAGCTACGGACAGGGGAATCAGCCCCAGCATTTT. As protein: CASSYGQGNQPQHF.

This chain joins TRBV19 and TRBJ1-1, with D tentatively TRBD1 (5 bases). This CDR3 comprises 16 residues. CDR1 is LNHDA, CDR2 SQIVND, per germline (reference sequence). V was shortened by 2 bases and J by 3 bases, with 16 bases between the two germline ends. The CDR3 nucleotides are TGTGCCAGTAGTATACAGGCCTCGGGGGTCGACACTGAAGCTTTCTTT. Its protein product is CASSIQASGVDTEAFF.

This chain joins TRBV18 and TRBJ1-6; perhaps TRBD1 as D (5 bases). Germline-derived CDR1 and CDR2 are KGHSH and LQKENI. This CDR3 is 15 amino acids long. The V and J ends lost 5 bases and 5 bases respectively, with 13 bases between them. DNA for the CDR3: TGTGCCAGCTCATCAAAGACAGTGAATAATTCACCCCTCCACTTT. Encoded protein: CASSSKTVNNSPLHF. The full variable domain, rest sourced from reference TRBV18 and TRBJ1-6, is NAGVMQNPRHLVRRRGQEARLRCSPMKGHSHVYWYRQLPEEGLKFMVYLQKENIIDESGMPKERFSAEFPKEGPSILRIQQVVRGDSAAYFCASSSKTVNNSPLHFGNGTRLTVT.

The chain uses TRBV7-9 and TRBJ2-3, with D possibly being TRBD2 (6 bases). CDR1 is SEHNR and CDR2 is FQNEAQ in the germline V gene (reference sequence). The CDR3 is 17 amino acids. The ends were cut back, 6 bases at V and 3 bases at J, with 22 bases in the middle. The CDR3 nucleotides read TGTGCCAGCAGTCCCCCGGTGGGCGGGATTGTGACAGATACGCAGTATTTT. Residues: CASSPPVGGIVTDTQYF.

This chain joins TRBV5-1 and TRBJ2-5; TRBD1 matches at 8 bases. In germline, CDR1 is SGHRS, CDR2 YFSETQ. The CDR3 runs 16 residues. Germline trimming cut 3 bases from V and 7 bases from J; bases unmatched to any gene: 14. Here the CDR3 reads CASSSNSGTGGGTQYF. CDR3 DNA: TGCGCCAGCAGCTCGAACTCCGGGACAGGAGGAGGGACCCAGTACTTC.

The CDR3 region has the DNA TGTGCCGCCTCCTGGACTAGCGGGCTACATAACACAGATACGCAGTATTTT. It is translated as CAASWTSGLHNTDTQYF. The J gene is TRBJ2-3, the V gene TRBV21-1; the table's D gene call, TRBD2, was not cross checked with the DNA. TRBV21-1 is noted as a pseudogene. This CDR3 comprises 17 residues.

The V and J genes are TRBV6-2 or TRBV6-3 and TRBJ2-7, with D perhaps matching TRBD1 (5 bases). V was clipped by 6 bases and J by 6 bases, with 18 bases between them. CDR3 length: 14 amino acids. The germline V gene encodes CDR1 MNHEY and CDR2 SVGEGT. The CDR3, as DNA: TGTGCCAGCAGCGAGAGTGGGGCTTCGGGCGAGCAGTACTTC. It encodes CASSESGASGEQYF.

This chain's CDR3 is CASSPSGGTTQYF. The DNA for the CDR3 is TGTGCCAGTAGCCCCTCCGGCGGAACGACCCAGTACTTC. V and J are TRBV19 and TRBJ2-5, with D hard to call. Germline V gene data show CDR1 as LNHDA and CDR2 as SQIVND (reference sequence). Between the trimmed V and J ends, which lost 6 bases and 7 bases, there was a span of 15 bases. This CDR3 is built from 13 residues. The full variable domain, in which reference TRBV19 and TRBJ2-5 provide the parts outside the CDR3, is DGGITQSPKYLFRKEGQNVTLSCEQNLNHDAMYWYRQDPGQGLRLIYYSQIVNDFQKGDIAEGYSVSREKKESFPLTVTSAQKNPTAFYLCASSPSGGTTQYFGPGTRLLVL.

The chain joins TRBV3-1 (or the pseudogene TRBV3-2) to TRBJ2-5, with 12 bases identical to TRBD2. This CDR3 spans 17 amino acids. In germline, CDR1 is LGHDT, CDR2 YNNKEL (reference sequence). Trimming cost V 3 bases and J 2 bases; bases outside gene matches: 7. The CDR3 reads CASSQAGTSGPQETQYF. DNA of the CDR3: TGTGCCAGCAGCCAGGCCGGGACTAGCGGGCCTCAAGAGACCCAGTACTTC.

The chain couples TRBV6-5 to TRBJ2-2, with a possible D match to TRBD2 (6 bases). This CDR3 is 15 amino acids long. The V gene lost 4 bases and the J gene lost 2 bases, with 11 bases spanning the gap. Germline loops: CDR1 MNHEY, CDR2 SVGAGI. As DNA, the CDR3 is TGTGCCAGCAGTTCGGGCGGGGCTAACACCGGGGAGCTGTTTTTT. Translation: CASSSGGANTGELFF.

The J gene is TRBJ1-6, the V gene TRBV15; unclear D gene. CDR3 length: 16 residues. V lost 3 bases and J 3 bases, leaving 12 bases between the germline ends. CDR1 is LNHNV, CDR2 YYDKDF, per germline (reference sequence). The CDR3, as DNA: TGTGCCACCAGCAGCCTGGTAGAGGTCTATAATTCACCCCTCCACTTT. Translating gives CATSSLVEVYNSPLHF.

This chain connects TRBV2 to TRBJ1-2; D gene uncertain. The germline gives CDR1 SNHLY, CDR2 FYNNEI. The germline V and J ends were trimmed by 1 base and 2 bases, with 14 bases remaining between them. This CDR3 comprises 16 residues. The DNA for the CDR3 is TGTGCCAGCAGTGAAGACCCGAGGACGGGAAACTATGGCTACACCTTC. Amino acids: CASSEDPRTGNYGYTF.

V is TRBV5-1 and J is TRBJ2-5, with D perhaps TRBD2 (5 bases). Germline-derived CDR1 and CDR2 are SGHRS and YFSETQ. V shed 4 bases and J shed 2 bases, with 9 bases lying between them. The CDR3 spans 13 residues. CDR3 bases: TGCGCCAGCAGCCCCCGGACTCAAGAGACCCAGTACTTC. This encodes CASSPRTQETQYF.

V and J are TRBV5-8 and TRBJ1-5; D is uncertain. CDR1 and CDR2 from the germline V gene are SGHTS and YDEGEE. Trimming took off 2 bases at V and 6 bases at J, with 6 bases between the two ends. This CDR3 region has 12 residues. CDR3 protein: CASSFYSQPQHF. The DNA of the CDR3 is TGTGCCAGCAGCTTTTATAGTCAGCCCCAGCATTTT. Drawing the rest from reference TRBV5-8 and TRBJ1-5, the complete variable domain is EAGVTQSPTHLIKTRGQQATLRCSPISGHTSVYWYQQALGLGLQFLLWYDEGEERNRGNFPPRFSGRQFPNYSSELNVNALELEDSALYLCASSFYSQPQHFGDGTRLSIL.

The rearrangement uses TRBV10-3 and TRBJ2-1; perhaps TRBD1 as D (6 bases). V was pared by 4 bases and J by 0 bases, with 16 bases between. The length of the CDR3 is 17 residues. Germline CDR1 reads ENHRY; CDR2 reads SYGVKD. DNA of the CDR3: TGTGCCATCAGTGGACCCCAGGGGCTCAGCTCCTACAATGAGCAGTTCTTC. Translating it yields CAISGPQGLSSYNEQFF.

This sequence joins TRBV5-5 and TRBJ1-2; 10 nucleotides agree with TRBD1. V shed 4 bases and J 4 bases; nucleotides not matched to a gene: 7. CDR3 length: 15 residues. Germline CDR1 SGHKS, CDR2 YYEKEE (reference sequence). The DNA for the CDR3 is TGTGCCAGCAGCCTTCTGACAGGGGGCAGCTATGGCTACACCTTC. It is translated as CASSLLTGGSYGYTF. The variable domain in full, completed from reference TRBV5-5 and TRBJ1-2, reads DAGVTQSPTHLIKTRGQQVTLRCSPISGHKSVSWYQQVLGQGPQFIFQYYEKEERGRGNFPDRFSARQFPNYSSELNVNALLLGDSALYLCASSLLTGGSYGYTFGSGTRLTVV.

CDR3 protein: CASSLGGGLSYEQYF. The CDR3 DNA follows: TGTGCCAGCAGCTTAGGAGGGGGCCTCTCCTACGAGCAGTACTTC. This chain joins TRBV7-9 and TRBJ2-7, with 7 bases fitting TRBD1. The germline CDR1 and CDR2 sequences are SEHNR and FQNEAQ (reference sequence). V dropped 1 base and J dropped 0; count of bases not matched to a gene: 3. The CDR3 is 15 residues long.

The V call is TRBV7-2, the J call TRBJ2-1; 8 nucleotides agree with TRBD2. V lost 5 bases and J lost 10; bases outside the gene matches: 13. CDR3 length: 15 amino acids. From germline, CDR1 is SGHTA and CDR2 FQGNSA. The CDR3 nucleotides read TGTGCCAGCAGCCCCCGTTTGGCGGGGGGAAGGGAGCAGTTCTTC. Protein sequence: CASSPRLAGGREQFF.

The chain is built from TRBV10-2 and TRBJ1-1; tentatively, D is TRBD1 (5 bases). Trimming cost V 1 base and J 3 bases, with 9 bases left between them. Germline CDR1 is WSHSY and CDR2 is SAAADI. There are 14 residues in the CDR3. The CDR3 here is CASSEWGMDTEAFF. CDR3 DNA: TGCGCCAGCAGTGAGTGGGGCATGGACACTGAAGCTTTCTTT.

The chain combines TRBV7-2 with TRBJ2-5; TRBD2 is a possible D gene (6 bases). The length of the CDR3 is 16 residues. V gave up 1 base and J gave up 1 base, with 13 bases separating them. Germline-derived CDR1 and CDR2 are SGHTA and FQGNSA. CDR3 in amino acids: CASSLEGGLLQETQYF. The CDR3, as DNA: TGTGCCAGCAGCTTAGAAGGAGGACTACTCCAAGAGACCCAGTACTTC.

The V and J genes are TRBV5-4 and TRBJ1-4, with D possibly being TRBD1 (6 bases). This CDR3 is built from 14 residues. CDR1 and CDR2 (germline): SGHNT, YYREEE (reference sequence). With 3 bases removed from V and 8 bases from J, the gap between germline ends came to 14 bases. CDR3: CASSSGTKGEKLFF. CDR3 bases: TGTGCCAGCAGCTCCGGGACAAAGGGGGAAAAACTGTTTTTT.